This passage covers 18 T cell receptor beta chains from one sample sequenced in a study of OX40 agonist ivuxolimab in advanced cancers. Sequencing used immunoSEQ multiplex PCR; TCRdb keeps in-frame clones, though not all of them. The data contain tens of thousands of clones, roughly 90% of them singletons. Material: CD4+ or CD8+ T cells sorted from blood, obtained in a trial of the OX40 agonist ivuxolimab. The origin of the receptors is an adult with an advanced solid tumor such as melanoma, head and neck, liver or kidney cancer.

This clone was counted between two and nine times. The chain uses TRBV7-2 and TRBJ2-1, with D hard to call. Germline lookup yields CDR1 SGHTA and CDR2 FQGNSA. This CDR3 is 15 amino acids long. The V and J ends lost 3 bases and 0 bases respectively, with 9 bases between them. CDR3 nucleotides: TGTGCCAGCAGCTTGGAGCTAAGCTCCTACAATGAGCAGTTCTTC. Translation gives CASSLELSSYNEQFF. The whole variable domain, filled in from reference TRBV7-2 and TRBJ2-1, reads GAGVSQSPSNKVTEKGKDVELRCDPISGHTALYWYRQSLGQGLEFLIYFQGNSAPDKSGLPSDRFSAERTGGSVSTLTIQRTQQEDSAVYLCASSLELSSYNEQFFGPGTRLTVL.

CDR3 DNA: TGTGCCAGCAGTTTTAAGGGAATTGGGCTAGACGAGACCCAGTACTTC. Protein product: CASSFKGIGLDETQYF. The chain carries TRBV28 and TRBJ2-5; D ambiguous. Germline assignment: CDR1 MDHEN and CDR2 SYDVKM. The CDR3 consists of 16 residues. The germline V and J ends were trimmed by 3 bases and 5 bases, with 19 bases remaining between them.

The V gene is TRBV5-1, the J gene TRBJ2-3, with TRBD1 as a possible D gene (6 bases). This CDR3 has 15 amino acids. Trimming shortened V by 0 bases and J by 2 bases, and 10 bases separated the two germline ends. CDR1 and CDR2 from the germline V gene are SGHRS and YFSETQ. CDR3 bases: TGCGCCAGCAGCTTGGCCGGACAGACCACAGATACGCAGTATTTT. It translates to CASSLAGQTTDTQYF.

The rearrangement uses TRBV28 and TRBJ2-5; D ambiguous. The CDR3 runs to 14 residues. The V end lost 1 base, the J end lost 2 bases, and 8 bases lay between the germline ends. Germline V gene lookup returns CDR1 MDHEN and CDR2 SYDVKM. CDR3 sequence reads: CASSLLRLQETQYF. In DNA form, the CDR3 reads TGTGCCAGCAGTTTATTGCGGCTACAAGAGACCCAGTACTTC.

The rearrangement uses TRBV7-6 and TRBJ2-1; 7 nucleotides align to TRBD2. The germline gives CDR1 SGHVS, CDR2 FNYEAQ. This CDR3 contains 16 residues. The junction had 7 bases not matched to a gene; V was cut back by 1 base and J by 4 bases. The CDR3 protein is CASSLEPPGGYNEQFF. CDR3 DNA sequence: TGTGCCAGCAGCTTAGAACCGCCCGGGGGGTACAATGAGCAGTTCTTC.

This clone has only one observation. The gene calls are TRBV11-1 and TRBJ2-3; D is ambiguous. The CDR3 runs to 13 residues. CDR1 and CDR2 (germline): SGHAT, FQDESV (reference sequence). Trimming shortened V by 0 bases and J by 3 bases, and 4 bases separated the two germline ends. CDR3 sequence: CASSLAHTDTQYF. The CDR3 nucleotides read TGTGCCAGCAGCTTAGCCCATACAGATACGCAGTATTTT. Full variable domain (outside the CDR3, taken from reference TRBV11-1 and TRBJ2-3): EAEVAQSPRYKITEKSQAVAFWCDPISGHATLYWYRQILGQGPELLVQFQDESVVDDSQLPKDRFSAERLKGVDSTLKIQPAELGDSAMYLCASSLAHTDTQYFGPGTRLTVL.

J is TRBJ2-7 and V is TRBV5-8, with 8 bases lining up with TRBD2. Germline V lookup: CDR1 SGHTS, CDR2 YDEGEE. The CDR3 sequence is 15 residues long. The trim removed 3 bases at V and 3 bases at J, leaving 8 bases unmatched. The CDR3 coding sequence is TGTGCCAGCAGCTACGGGAGGGGGTCCCACTACGAGCAGTACTTC. Translation gives CASSYGRGSHYEQYF. The entire variable domain, with the rest obtained from reference TRBV5-8 and TRBJ2-7, is as follows: EAGVTQSPTHLIKTRGQQATLRCSPISGHTSVYWYQQALGLGLQFLLWYDEGEERNRGNFPPRFSGRQFPNYSSELNVNALELEDSALYLCASSYGRGSHYEQYFGPGTRLTVT.

The chain's CDR3 is CASSEVGSEKLFF. The CDR3 nucleotides are TGTGCCAGCAGCGAGGTGGGGAGTGAAAAACTGTTTTTT. The J gene is TRBJ1-4, the V gene TRBV9; the D is unclear. This CDR3 region has 13 residues. The germline V gene has CDR1 SGDLS and CDR2 YYNGEE. V gave up 3 bases and J gave up 7 bases, with 10 bases separating them.

In its sample, this clone was seen a few times. The genes are TRBV5-1 and TRBJ2-7; TRBD2 aligns across 9 bases. This CDR3 comprises 15 residues. Germline CDR1 reads SGHRS; CDR2 reads YFSETQ. After removal of 4 bases from V and 2 bases from J, the junction contained 7 bases not matched to a gene. CDR3 region: CASSPLREGTYEQYF. The CDR3 DNA is TGCGCCAGCAGCCCCTTGCGGGAGGGCACCTACGAGCAGTACTTC. Combining the CDR3 with reference TRBV5-1 and TRBJ2-7 gives the whole variable domain KAGVTQTPRYLIKTRGQQVTLSCSPISGHRSVSWYQQTPGQGLQFLFEYFSETQRNKGNFPGRFSGRQFSNSRSEMNVSTLELGDSALYLCASSPLREGTYEQYFGPGTRLTVT.

This sequence joins TRBV6-6 and TRBJ2-7; 9 positions agree with TRBD2. The germline CDR1 and CDR2 sequences are MNHNY and SVGAGI (reference sequence). V lost 4 bases, J lost 3 bases, and 4 bases stayed unmatched. This CDR3 is built from 14 residues. The CDR3 nucleotides are TGTGCCAGCAGTTTTGATAGCGGGAGCTACGAGCAGTACTTC. This sequence encodes CASSFDSGSYEQYF.

The chain is built from TRBV27 and TRBJ2-3, with TRBD1 matching 10 bases. CDR3 size: 17 residues. The germline V gene encodes CDR1 MNHEY and CDR2 SMNVEV (reference sequence). With 5 bases clipped from V and 0 bases from J, the junction kept 8 bases outside the gene matches. CDR3 in amino acids: CASSPRDRGTSTDTQYF. For the CDR3, the DNA is TGTGCCAGCAGTCCTAGGGACAGGGGCACTAGCACAGATACGCAGTATTTT.

This chain joins TRBV19 and TRBJ2-7; D gene ambiguous. Germline-derived CDR1 and CDR2 are LNHDA and SQIVND (reference sequence). The CDR3 runs 13 residues. Trimming took 3 bases from V and 2 from J, leaving 8 bases between them. CDR3 in DNA: TGTGCCAGTAGTATCGGTCAGGCCTACGAGCAGTACTTC. Its protein is CASSIGQAYEQYF. The whole variable domain, filled in from reference TRBV19 and TRBJ2-7, reads DGGITQSPKYLFRKEGQNVTLSCEQNLNHDAMYWYRQDPGQGLRLIYYSQIVNDFQKGDIAEGYSVSREKKESFPLTVTSAQKNPTAFYLCASSIGQAYEQYFGPGTRLTVT.

The chain couples TRBV19 to TRBJ1-2; weak D call: TRBD1 (6 bases). CDR1 and CDR2 from the germline V gene are LNHDA and SQIVND (reference sequence). Trimming took off 4 bases at V and 9 bases at J, with 15 bases between the two ends. This CDR3 region has 13 residues. The DNA for the CDR3 is TGTGCCAGTAGTAGTCCCCCTGGACAGAGCTACACCTTC. Amino acid sequence: CASSSPPGQSYTF.

This rearrangement joins TRBV7-9 to TRBJ2-7; 7 nucleotides match TRBD1. The germline CDR1 and CDR2 sequences are SEHNR and FQNEAQ (reference sequence). The CDR3 covers 10 residues. J lost 12 bases, V lost 5 bases, and 4 bases had no gene match. The CDR3 DNA reads as TGTGCCAGCAGCGGCGACAGGGTGTACTTC. Translating it yields CASSGDRVYF.

V gene TRBV19 combines with J gene TRBJ2-1, with 13 nucleotides matching TRBD2. The germline V gene has CDR1 LNHDA and CDR2 SQIVND (reference sequence). With V trimmed by 6 bases and J by 8 bases, 13 bases remained unmatched. This CDR3 contains 17 residues. The CDR3 DNA reads TGTGCCAGTAGCCACCCGGGAAGCGGACTAGCGGGGGATGAGCAGTTCTTC. Translation gives CASSHPGSGLAGDEQFF.

V and J are TRBV9 and TRBJ2-7, with a tentative D call TRBD1 (5 bases). V dropped 3 bases and J dropped 4 bases, with 20 bases sitting between them. Germline lookup yields CDR1 SGDLS and CDR2 YYNGEE. The CDR3 has 16 amino acids. CDR3 protein: CASSGEGASFWYEQYF. The CDR3 coding sequence is TGTGCCAGCAGCGGGGAAGGGGCGAGCTTCTGGTACGAGCAGTACTTC.

V usage is TRBV11-3 and J usage is TRBJ2-4, with D possibly matching TRBD1 (6 bases). Germline lookup yields CDR1 SGHNT and CDR2 YENEEA. The V end was cut by 3 bases, the J end by 7 bases, with 13 bases between. The CDR3 is made up of 14 amino acids. The CDR3 region has the DNA TGTGCCAGCAGCTTGACCCACAGGGCGAACATTCAGTACTTC. Protein sequence: CASSLTHRANIQYF.

The chain recombines TRBV2 with TRBJ2-1, with D maybe TRBD2 (6 bases). The length of the CDR3 is 15 residues. CDR1 SNHLY and CDR2 FYNNEI come from the germline V gene. Trimming removed 6 bases from V and 7 bases from J, with 19 bases in between. CDR3 residues: CASSSNGGVLNEQFF. In DNA form, the CDR3 reads TGTGCCAGCAGCTCGAATGGAGGGGTCCTTAATGAGCAGTTCTTC.